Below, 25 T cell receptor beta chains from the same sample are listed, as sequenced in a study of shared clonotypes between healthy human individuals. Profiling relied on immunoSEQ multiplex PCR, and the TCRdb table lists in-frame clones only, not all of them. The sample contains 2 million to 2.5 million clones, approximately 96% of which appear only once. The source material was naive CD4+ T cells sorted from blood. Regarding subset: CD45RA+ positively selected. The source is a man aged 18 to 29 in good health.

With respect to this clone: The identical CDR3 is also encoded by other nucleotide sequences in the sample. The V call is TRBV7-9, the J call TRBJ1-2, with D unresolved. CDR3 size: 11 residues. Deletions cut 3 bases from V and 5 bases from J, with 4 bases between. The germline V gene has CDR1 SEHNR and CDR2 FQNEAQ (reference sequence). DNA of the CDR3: TGTGCCAGCAGCTTCAATTATGGCTACACCTTC. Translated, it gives CASSFNYGYTF.

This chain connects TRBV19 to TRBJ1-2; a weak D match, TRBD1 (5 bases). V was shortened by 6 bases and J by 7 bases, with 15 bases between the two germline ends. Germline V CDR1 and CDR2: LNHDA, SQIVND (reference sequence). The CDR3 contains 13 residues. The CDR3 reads CASSPTWQGGYTF. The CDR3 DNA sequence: TGTGCCAGTAGCCCCACGTGGCAGGGTGGCTACACCTTC.

CDR3 protein: CAISEPASSTDTQYF. The CDR3 DNA is TGTGCCATCAGTGAGCCGGCGAGCAGCACAGATACGCAGTATTTT. V and J are TRBV10-3 and TRBJ2-3, with D hard to call. The germline CDR1 and CDR2 sequences are ENHRY and SYGVKD. The CDR3 consists of 15 residues. Deletions cut 2 bases from V and 0 bases from J, with 9 bases between.

The CDR3 protein is CASRAPGLAGGTGELFF. CDR3 nucleotides: TGTGCCAGCAGGGCGCCGGGACTAGCGGGAGGCACCGGGGAGCTGTTTTTT. The gene calls are TRBV2 and TRBJ2-2, with 15 positions matching TRBD2. Trimming cost V 6 bases and J 4 bases; bases outside gene matches: 6. This CDR3 comprises 17 residues. Germline CDR1 and CDR2: SNHLY and FYNNEI.

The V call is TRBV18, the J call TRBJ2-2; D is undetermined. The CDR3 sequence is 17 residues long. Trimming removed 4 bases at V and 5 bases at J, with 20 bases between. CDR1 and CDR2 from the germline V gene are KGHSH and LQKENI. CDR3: CASSLAFSLTRTGELFF. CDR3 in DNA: TGTGCCAGCTCACTGGCCTTTTCCCTCACAAGAACCGGGGAGCTGTTTTTT.

CDR3 DNA: TGTGCCTGGAGGGATGACGGATGGGGGCTGTTTTTT. Amino acids: CAWRDDGWGLFF. The rearrangement joins TRBV30 to TRBJ1-4, with D perhaps TRBD1 (5 bases). This CDR3 has 12 residues. Germline V gene sequence: CDR1 GTSNPN, CDR2 SVGIG (reference sequence). Trimming removed 3 bases at V and 14 bases at J, with 16 bases between.

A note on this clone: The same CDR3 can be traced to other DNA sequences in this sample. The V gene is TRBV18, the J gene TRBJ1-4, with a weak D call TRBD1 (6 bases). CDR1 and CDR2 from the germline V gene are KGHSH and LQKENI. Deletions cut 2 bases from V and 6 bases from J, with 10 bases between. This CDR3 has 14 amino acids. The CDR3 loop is CASSPGQTDEKLFF. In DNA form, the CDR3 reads TGTGCCAGCTCACCAGGACAGACGGATGAAAAACTGTTTTTT.

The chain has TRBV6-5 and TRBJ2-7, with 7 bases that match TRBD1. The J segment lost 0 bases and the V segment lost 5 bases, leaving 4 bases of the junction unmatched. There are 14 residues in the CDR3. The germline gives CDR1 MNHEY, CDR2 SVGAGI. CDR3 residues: CASSTDRASYEQYF. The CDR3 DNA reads TGTGCCAGCAGTACCGACAGGGCCTCCTACGAGCAGTACTTC.

The CDR3 DNA is TGTGCCTGGGGACGGGACGAAGGGGCCCAGCATTTT. Protein: CAWGRDEGAQHF. The chain carries TRBV30 and TRBJ1-5; possibly TRBD1 for D (5 bases). V was clipped by 5 bases and J by 11 bases, with 16 bases between them. The germline V gene has CDR1 GTSNPN and CDR2 SVGIG (reference sequence). This CDR3 region has 12 residues.

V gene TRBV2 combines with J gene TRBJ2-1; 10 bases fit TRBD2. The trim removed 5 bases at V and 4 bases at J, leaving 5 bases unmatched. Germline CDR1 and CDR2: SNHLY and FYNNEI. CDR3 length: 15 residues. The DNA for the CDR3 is TGTGCCAGCAGTCTTAGCGGGGGGACATACAATGAGCAGTTCTTC. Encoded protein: CASSLSGGTYNEQFF.

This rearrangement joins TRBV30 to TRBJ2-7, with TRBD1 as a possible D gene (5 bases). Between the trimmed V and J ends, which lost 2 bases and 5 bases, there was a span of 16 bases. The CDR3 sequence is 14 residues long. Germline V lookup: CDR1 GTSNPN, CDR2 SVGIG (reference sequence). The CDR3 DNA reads TGTGCCTGGAGTTTAGGGGCGGACCGGGACGAGCAGTACTTC. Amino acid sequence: CAWSLGADRDEQYF.

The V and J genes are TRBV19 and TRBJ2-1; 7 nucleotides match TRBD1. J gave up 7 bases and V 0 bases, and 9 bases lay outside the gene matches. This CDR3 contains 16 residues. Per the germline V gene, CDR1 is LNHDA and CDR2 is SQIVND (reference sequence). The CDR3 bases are TGTGCCAGTAGTATAGAGGGAAACAAACAGGGGAATGAGCAGTTCTTC. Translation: CASSIEGNKQGNEQFF.

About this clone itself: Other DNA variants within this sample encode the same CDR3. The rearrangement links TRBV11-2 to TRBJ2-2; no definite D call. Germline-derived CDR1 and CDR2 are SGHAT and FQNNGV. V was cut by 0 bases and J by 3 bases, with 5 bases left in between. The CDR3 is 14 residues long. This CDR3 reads CASSLELYTGELFF. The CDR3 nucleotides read TGTGCCAGCAGCTTAGAGCTCTACACCGGGGAGCTGTTTTTT.

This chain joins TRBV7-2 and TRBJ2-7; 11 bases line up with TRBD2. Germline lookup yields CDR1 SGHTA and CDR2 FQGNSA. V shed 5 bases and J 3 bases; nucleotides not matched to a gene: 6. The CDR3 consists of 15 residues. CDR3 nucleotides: TGTGCCAGCAGCCAGACCGGGACTAGCGGCTACGAGCAGTACTTC. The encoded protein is CASSQTGTSGYEQYF.

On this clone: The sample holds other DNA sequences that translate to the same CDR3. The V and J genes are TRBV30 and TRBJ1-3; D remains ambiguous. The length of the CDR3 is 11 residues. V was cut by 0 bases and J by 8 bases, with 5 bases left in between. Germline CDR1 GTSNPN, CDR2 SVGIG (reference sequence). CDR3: CAWSVEDTIYF. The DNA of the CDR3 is TGTGCCTGGAGTGTAGAAGACACCATATATTTT. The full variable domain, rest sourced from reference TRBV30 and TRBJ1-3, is SQTIHQWPATLVQPVGSPLSLECTVEGTSNPNLYWYRQAAGRGLQLLFYSVGIGQISSEVPQNLSASRPQDRQFILSSKKLLLSDSGFYLCAWSVEDTIYFGEGSWLTVV.

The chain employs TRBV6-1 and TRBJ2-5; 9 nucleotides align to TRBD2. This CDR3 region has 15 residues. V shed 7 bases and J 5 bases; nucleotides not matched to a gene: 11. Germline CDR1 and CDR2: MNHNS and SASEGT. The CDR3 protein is CASTAGGRRWETQYF. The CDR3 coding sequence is TGTGCCAGCACCGCGGGAGGGAGGCGATGGGAGACCCAGTACTTC.

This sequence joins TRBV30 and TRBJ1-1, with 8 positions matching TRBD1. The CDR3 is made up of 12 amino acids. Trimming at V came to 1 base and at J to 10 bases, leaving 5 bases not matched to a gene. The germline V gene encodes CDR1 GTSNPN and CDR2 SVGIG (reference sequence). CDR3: CAWSETGDVAFF. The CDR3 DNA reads TGTGCCTGGAGTGAGACAGGGGACGTAGCTTTCTTT. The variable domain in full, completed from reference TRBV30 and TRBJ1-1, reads SQTIHQWPATLVQPVGSPLSLECTVEGTSNPNLYWYRQAAGRGLQLLFYSVGIGQISSEVPQNLSASRPQDRQFILSSKKLLLSDSGFYLCAWSETGDVAFFGQGTRLTVV.

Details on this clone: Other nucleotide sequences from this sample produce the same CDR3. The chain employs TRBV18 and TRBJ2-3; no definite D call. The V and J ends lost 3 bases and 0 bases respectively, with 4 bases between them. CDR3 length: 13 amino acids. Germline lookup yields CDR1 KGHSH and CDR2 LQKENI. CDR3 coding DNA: TGTGCCAGCTCACCCGGGAGCACAGATACGCAGTATTTT. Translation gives CASSPGSTDTQYF.

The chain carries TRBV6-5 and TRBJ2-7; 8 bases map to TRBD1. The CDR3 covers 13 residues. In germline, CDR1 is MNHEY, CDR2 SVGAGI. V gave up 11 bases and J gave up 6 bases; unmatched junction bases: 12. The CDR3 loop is CAVRDRPQGEQYF. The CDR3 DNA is TGTGCCGTTCGGGACAGGCCTCAAGGCGAGCAGTACTTC.

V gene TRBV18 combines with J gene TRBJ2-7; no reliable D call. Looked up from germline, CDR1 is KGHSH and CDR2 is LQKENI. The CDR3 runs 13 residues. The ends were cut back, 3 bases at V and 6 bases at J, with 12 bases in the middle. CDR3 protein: CASSPYTEGEQYF. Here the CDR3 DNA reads TGTGCCAGCTCACCTTACACGGAAGGCGAGCAGTACTTC.

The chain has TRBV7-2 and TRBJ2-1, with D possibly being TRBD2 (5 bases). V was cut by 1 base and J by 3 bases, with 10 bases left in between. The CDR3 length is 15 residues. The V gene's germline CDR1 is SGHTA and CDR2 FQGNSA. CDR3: CASSLGTGDYNEQFF. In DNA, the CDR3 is TGTGCCAGCAGCTTAGGGACCGGGGACTACAATGAGCAGTTCTTC.

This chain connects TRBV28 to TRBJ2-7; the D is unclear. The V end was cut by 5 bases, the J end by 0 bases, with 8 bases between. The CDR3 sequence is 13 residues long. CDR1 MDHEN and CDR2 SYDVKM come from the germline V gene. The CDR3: CASSRRSSYEQYF. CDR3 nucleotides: TGTGCCAGCAGTCGACGTTCCTCCTACGAGCAGTACTTC.

The CDR3 loop is CASTPMGRPYEQYF. The CDR3 nucleotides read TGTGCCAGCACTCCCATGGGCCGTCCCTACGAGCAGTACTTC. This sequence joins TRBV6-4 and TRBJ2-7; D ambiguous. The CDR3 covers 14 residues. Germline CDR1 MRHNA, CDR2 SNTAGT. V lost 7 bases, J lost 2 bases, and 15 bases lay in between.

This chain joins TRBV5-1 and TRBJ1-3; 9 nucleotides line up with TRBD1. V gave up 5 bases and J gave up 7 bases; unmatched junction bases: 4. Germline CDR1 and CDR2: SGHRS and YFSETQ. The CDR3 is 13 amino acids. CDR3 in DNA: TGCGCCAGCAGGGAGACAGGGGGGAACACCATATATTTT. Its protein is CASRETGGNTIYF.

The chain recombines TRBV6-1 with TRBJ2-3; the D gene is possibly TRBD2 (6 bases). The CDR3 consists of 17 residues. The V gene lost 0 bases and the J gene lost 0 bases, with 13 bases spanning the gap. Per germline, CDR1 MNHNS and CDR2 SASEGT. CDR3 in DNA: TGTGCCAGCAGTGAAGCGCGGGGCTCGGGGAGCACAGATACGCAGTATTTT. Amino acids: CASSEARGSGSTDTQYF.